The clone carrying this T cell receptor (beta chain) appeared a few times. V was shortened by 5 bases and J by 10 bases, with 15 bases between the two germline ends. Germline V gene sequence: CDR1 SEHNR, CDR2 FQNEAQ (reference sequence). The CDR3 is made up of 13 amino acids. The source of the sample is a study of T cells after yellow fever vaccination. In making TCR cDNA, 5'RACE template switching added a universal primer site and UMIs to it. MiXCR, run by TCRdb on the 5' RACE reads, gives a single entry per CDR3 protein. This sample has roughly 350,000 distinct CDR3 sequences, with roughly 3.9% found just once.

The rearrangement links TRBV7-9 to TRBJ2-1; no clear D. The source of this sequence is a man younger than 35 who received the YFV17D yellow fever vaccine. Sequencing was performed on PBMCs, taken 5 days after the yellow fever booster vaccination. In nucleotides, the CDR3 is TGTGCCAGCAGCCTTCCCATAAGTCGGGAGCAGTTCTTC. This encodes CASSLPISREQFF.